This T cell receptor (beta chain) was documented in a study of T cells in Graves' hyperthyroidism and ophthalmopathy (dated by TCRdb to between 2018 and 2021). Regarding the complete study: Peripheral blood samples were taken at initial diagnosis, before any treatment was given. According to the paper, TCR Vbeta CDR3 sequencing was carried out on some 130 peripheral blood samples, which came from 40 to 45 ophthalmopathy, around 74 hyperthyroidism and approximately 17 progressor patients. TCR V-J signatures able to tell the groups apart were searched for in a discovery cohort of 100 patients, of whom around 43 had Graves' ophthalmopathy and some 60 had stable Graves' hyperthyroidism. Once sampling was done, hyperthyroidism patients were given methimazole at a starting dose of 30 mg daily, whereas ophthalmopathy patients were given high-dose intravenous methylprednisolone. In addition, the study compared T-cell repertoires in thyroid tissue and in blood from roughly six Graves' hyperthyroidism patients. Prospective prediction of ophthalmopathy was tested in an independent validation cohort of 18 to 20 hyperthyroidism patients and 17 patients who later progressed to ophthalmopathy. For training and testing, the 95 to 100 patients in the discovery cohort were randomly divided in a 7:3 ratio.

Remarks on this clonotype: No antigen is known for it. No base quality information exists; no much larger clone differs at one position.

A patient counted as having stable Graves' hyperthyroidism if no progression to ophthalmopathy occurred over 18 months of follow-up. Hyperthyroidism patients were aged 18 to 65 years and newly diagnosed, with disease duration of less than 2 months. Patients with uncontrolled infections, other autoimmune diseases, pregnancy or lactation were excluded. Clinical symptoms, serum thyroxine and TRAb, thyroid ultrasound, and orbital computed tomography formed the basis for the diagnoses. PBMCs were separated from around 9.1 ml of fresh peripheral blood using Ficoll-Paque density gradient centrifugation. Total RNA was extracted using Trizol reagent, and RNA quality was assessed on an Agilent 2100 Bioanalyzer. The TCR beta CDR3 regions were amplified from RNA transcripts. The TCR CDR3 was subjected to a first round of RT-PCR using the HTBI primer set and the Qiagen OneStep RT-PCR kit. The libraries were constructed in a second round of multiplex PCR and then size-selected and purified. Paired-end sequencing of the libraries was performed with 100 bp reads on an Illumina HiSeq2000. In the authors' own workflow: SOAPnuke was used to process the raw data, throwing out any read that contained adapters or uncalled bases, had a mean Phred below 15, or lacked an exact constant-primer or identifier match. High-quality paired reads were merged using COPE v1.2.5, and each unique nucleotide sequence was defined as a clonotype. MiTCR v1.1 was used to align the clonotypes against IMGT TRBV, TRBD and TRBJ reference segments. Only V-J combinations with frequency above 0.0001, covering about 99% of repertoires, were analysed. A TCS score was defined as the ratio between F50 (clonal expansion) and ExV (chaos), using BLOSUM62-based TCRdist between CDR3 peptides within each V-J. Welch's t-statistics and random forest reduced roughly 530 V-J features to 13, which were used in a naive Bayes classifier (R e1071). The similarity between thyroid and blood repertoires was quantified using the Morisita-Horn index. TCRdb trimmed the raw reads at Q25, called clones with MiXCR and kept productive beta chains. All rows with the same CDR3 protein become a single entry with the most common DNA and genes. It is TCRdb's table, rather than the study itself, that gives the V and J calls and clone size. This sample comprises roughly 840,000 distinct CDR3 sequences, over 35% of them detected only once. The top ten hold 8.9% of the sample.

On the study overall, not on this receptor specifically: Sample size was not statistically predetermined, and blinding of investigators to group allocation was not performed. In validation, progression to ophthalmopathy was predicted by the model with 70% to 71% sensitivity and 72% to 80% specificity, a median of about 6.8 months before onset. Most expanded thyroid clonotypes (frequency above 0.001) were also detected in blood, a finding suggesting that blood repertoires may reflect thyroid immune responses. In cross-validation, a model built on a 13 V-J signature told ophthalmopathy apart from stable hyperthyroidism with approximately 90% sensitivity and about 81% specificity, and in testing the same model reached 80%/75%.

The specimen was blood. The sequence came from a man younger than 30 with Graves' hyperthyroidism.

The CDR3 reads CASSASGTRYPYEQYF. The nucleotides are TGTGCCAGCAGTGCTTCTGGTACGCGGTACCCCTACGAGCAGTACTTC. The chain joins TRBV2 to TRBJ2-7, with no confident D gene call. The germline V gene specifies SNHLY as CDR1 and FYNNEI as CDR2. The CDR3 spans 16 residues, from the cysteine through the phenylalanine. Solely the CDR3 DNA is kept, with 48 bases framed from the first base. The V end loses 4 bases and the J end loses 2 bases, and a stretch of 18 bases separates them.